This T cell receptor beta chain was captured in a study of T cell repertoires in cytomegalovirus infection. About the study: Indications came from public TCR beta signatures; they pointed to CMV infection and to a matching HLA type. Study-level results: Summed public TCR beta family frequency identified CMV carriers bearing the relevant HLA.

TCRdb re-derived calls from the reads in MiXCR, one entry per CDR3 protein. The sample lists some 180,000 distinct CDR3 sequences; about 21% were seen once. Worth noting for this clonotype: What it recognizes is unknown.

CDR1 and CDR2 (germline): SQVTM, ANQGSEA. Trimming stripped 1 base from V and 0 bases from J, with 10 bases between. CDR3 length: 15 amino acids. The clonotype originates from a human donor in good health (CMV status not recorded). Some clones in this sample may be carry-over from other donors' samples. V gene TRBV29-1 combines with J gene TRBJ2-1; TRBD2 is a possible D gene (6 bases). Sequencing was done on a sample of PBMCs. Written as DNA, the CDR3 is TGCAGCGTTGAAGTACGGGGGAGCTCCTACAATGAGCAGTTCTTC. Its protein product is CSVEVRGSSYNEQFF.